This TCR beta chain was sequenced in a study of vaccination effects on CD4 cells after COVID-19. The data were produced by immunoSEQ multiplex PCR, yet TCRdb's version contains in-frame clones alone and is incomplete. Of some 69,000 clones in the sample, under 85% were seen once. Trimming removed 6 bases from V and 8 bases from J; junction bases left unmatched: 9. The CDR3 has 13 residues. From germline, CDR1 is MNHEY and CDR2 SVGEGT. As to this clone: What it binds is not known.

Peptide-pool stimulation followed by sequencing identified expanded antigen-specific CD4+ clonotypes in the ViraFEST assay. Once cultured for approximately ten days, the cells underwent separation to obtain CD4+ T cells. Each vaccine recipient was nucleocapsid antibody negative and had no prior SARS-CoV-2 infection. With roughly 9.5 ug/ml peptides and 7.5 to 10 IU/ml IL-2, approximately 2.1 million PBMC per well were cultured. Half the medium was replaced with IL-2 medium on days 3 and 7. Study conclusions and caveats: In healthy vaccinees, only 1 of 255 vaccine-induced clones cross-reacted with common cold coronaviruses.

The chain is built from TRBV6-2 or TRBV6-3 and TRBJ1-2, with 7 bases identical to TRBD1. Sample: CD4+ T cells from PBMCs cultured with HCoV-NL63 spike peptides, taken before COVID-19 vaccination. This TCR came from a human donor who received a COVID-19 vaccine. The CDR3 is CASRPTGVRGYTF. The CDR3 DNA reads TGTGCCAGCAGACCTACAGGGGTTCGAGGCTACACCTTC.